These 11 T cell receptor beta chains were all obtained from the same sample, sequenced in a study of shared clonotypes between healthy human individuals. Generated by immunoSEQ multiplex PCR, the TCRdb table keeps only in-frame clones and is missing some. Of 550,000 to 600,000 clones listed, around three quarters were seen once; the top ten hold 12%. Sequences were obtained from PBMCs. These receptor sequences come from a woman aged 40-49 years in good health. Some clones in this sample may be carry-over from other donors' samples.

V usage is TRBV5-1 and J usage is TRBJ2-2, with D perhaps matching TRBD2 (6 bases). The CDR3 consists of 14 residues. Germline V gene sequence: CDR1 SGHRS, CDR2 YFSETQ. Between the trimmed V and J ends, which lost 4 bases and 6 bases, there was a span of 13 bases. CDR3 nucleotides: TGCGCCAGCAGCAGATGGACTAACCCCGGGGAGCTGTTTTTT. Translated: CASSRWTNPGELFF.

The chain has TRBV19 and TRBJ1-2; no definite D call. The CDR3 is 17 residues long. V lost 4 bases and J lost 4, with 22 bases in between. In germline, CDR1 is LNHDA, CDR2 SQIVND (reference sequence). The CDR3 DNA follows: TGTGCCAGTAGTACCTCACGCGACTTGGGGTCCCGCTATGGCTACACCTTC. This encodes CASSTSRDLGSRYGYTF.

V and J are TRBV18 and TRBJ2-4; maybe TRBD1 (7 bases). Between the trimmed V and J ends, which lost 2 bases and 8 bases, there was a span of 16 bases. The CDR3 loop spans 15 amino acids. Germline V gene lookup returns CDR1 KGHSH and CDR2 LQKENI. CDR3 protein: CASSPGAGGLDIQYF. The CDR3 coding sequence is TGTGCCAGCTCACCAGGGGCAGGGGGACTGGACATTCAGTACTTC.

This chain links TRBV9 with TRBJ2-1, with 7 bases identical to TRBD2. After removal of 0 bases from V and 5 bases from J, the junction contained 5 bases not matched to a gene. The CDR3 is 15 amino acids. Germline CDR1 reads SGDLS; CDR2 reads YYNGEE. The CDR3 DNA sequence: TGTGCCAGCAGCGTAGTTGGCGGGAGCAACAATGAGCAGTTCTTC. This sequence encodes CASSVVGGSNNEQFF. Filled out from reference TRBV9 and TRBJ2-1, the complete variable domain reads DSGVTQTPKHLITATGQRVTLRCSPRSGDLSVYWYQQSLDQGLQFLIQYYNGEERAKGNILERFSAQQFPDLHSELNLSSLELGDSALYFCASSVVGGSNNEQFFGPGTRLTVL.

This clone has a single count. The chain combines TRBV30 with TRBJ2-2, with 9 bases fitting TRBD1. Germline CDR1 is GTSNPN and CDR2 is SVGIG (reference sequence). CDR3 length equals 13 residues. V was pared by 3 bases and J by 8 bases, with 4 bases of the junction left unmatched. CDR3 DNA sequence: TGTGCCTGGAGCCGGGACAGGGTTGGGGAGCTGTTTTTT. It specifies CAWSRDRVGELFF.

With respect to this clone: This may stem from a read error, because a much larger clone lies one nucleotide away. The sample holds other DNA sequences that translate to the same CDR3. CDR3: CASSPRANYGYTF. Here the CDR3 DNA reads TGTGCCAGCAGCCCCCGGGCCAACTATGGCTACACATTC. This chain connects TRBV7-2 to TRBJ1-2; D call uncertain. The CDR3 loop spans 13 amino acids. The germline gives CDR1 SGHTA, CDR2 FQGNSA.

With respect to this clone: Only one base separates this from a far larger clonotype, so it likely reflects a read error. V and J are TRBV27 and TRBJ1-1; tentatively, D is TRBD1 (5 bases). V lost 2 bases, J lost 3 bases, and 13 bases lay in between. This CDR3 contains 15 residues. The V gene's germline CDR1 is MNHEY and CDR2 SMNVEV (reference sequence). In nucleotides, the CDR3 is TGTGCCAGCAGTTTACGGACACCCATGTACACTGAAGCTTTCTTT. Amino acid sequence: CASSLRTPMYTEAFF.

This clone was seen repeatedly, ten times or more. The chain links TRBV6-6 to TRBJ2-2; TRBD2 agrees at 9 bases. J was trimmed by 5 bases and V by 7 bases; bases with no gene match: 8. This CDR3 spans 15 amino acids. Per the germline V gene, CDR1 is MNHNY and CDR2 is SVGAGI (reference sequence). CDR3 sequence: CASTGLAGRTGELFF. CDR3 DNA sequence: TGTGCCAGCACCGGGCTAGCGGGAAGGACCGGGGAGCTGTTTTTT.

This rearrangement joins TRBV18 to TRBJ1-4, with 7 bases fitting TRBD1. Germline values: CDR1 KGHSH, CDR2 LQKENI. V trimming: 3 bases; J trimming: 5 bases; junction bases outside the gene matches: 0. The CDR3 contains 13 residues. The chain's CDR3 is CASSPDRNEKLFF. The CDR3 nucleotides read TGTGCCAGCTCACCGGACAGGAATGAAAAACTGTTTTTT.

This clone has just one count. The CDR3 spells CSGADPSGSSYEQYF. The CDR3 DNA reads as TGCAGCGGTGCCGACCCTAGCGGGAGCTCCTACGAGCAGTACTTC. The chain is built from TRBV29-1 and TRBJ2-7; 10 bases map to TRBD2. This CDR3 has 15 amino acids. Looked up from germline, CDR1 is SQVTM and CDR2 is ANQGSEA. J gave up 0 bases and V 7 bases, and 9 bases lay outside the gene matches.

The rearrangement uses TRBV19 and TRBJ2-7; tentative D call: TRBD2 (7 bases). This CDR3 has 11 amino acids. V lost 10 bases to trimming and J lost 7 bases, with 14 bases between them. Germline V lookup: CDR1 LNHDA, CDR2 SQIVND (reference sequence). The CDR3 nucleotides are TGTGCCACCCGGGGGGCGGGTGAGCAGTACTTC. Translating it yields CATRGAGEQYF.